This T cell receptor beta chain was documented in a study of blood T cell repertoires in COVID-19. At the level of the study: Sites in the United States, Italy and Spain provided acute and convalescent COVID-19 samples.

Trimming took off 2 bases at V and 4 bases at J, with 4 bases between the two ends. CDR1 is WNHNN and CDR2 is SYGVQD in the germline V gene (reference sequence). This CDR3 spans 12 amino acids. The study recruited people aged 18 to 89 years across roughly 25 US areas. Data came from immunoSEQ multiplex PCR; TCRdb stores just in-frame clones and leaves some out. This sample yields 210,000 or so clones, of which about four fifths are seen a single time; about 5.3% belongs to the top ten. Material for sequencing was PBMCs or T cells enriched from blood (not recorded which). The chain is built from TRBV10-1 and TRBJ2-3; D ambiguous. The sequence came from a woman between 45 and 65 years old who had been exposed to COVID-19. CDR3 nucleotide sequence: TGCGCCAGCAGTGAGGCGTCAGATACGCAGTATTTT. It translates to CASSEASDTQYF.